These 18 T cell receptor beta chains came from one sample sequenced in a study of T-cell memory formation after mild COVID-19. MiXCR was run by TCRdb on the 5' RACE reads, yielding one entry per CDR3 protein. The table records around 390,000 distinct CDR3 sequences, about 15% of them present only once. Source material: PBMCs or a T cell subset sorted from them (not recorded which). The receptors here all came from a man aged 18 to 29 who had mild COVID-19 (a few samples of this study predate the infection). Cell type and time point are not known.

This clonotype was observed many times. The rearrangement links TRBV5-1 to TRBJ2-3; 13 positions agree with TRBD2. The CDR3 consists of 18 residues. Germline CDR1 SGHRS, CDR2 YFSETQ. Trimming removed 3 bases from V and 0 bases from J; junction bases left unmatched: 7. The CDR3 region is CASSSTSGGALSTDTQYF. The CDR3 nucleotides read TGCGCCAGCAGCTCCACTAGCGGGGGGGCCCTAAGCACAGATACGCAGTATTTT.

This clonotype has more than one count but fewer than ten. The chain has TRBV5-1 and TRBJ2-7; D gene ambiguous. CDR3 length: 11 amino acids. Germline assignment: CDR1 SGHRS and CDR2 YFSETQ. V lost 6 bases and J 0 bases, leaving 4 bases between the germline ends. The CDR3 DNA sequence: TGCGCCAGCATCCTCTCCTACGAGCAGTACGTC. The encoded protein is CASILSYEQYV.

This clonotype was observed a few times. The chain links TRBV7-8 to TRBJ2-3, with D tentatively TRBD2 (5 bases). V was pared by 3 bases and J by 1 base, with 17 bases between. This CDR3 is 17 amino acids long. Germline CDR1 is SGHVS and CDR2 is FQNEAQ. The CDR3: CASSFPKSGWGTDTQYF. The CDR3 region has the DNA TGTGCCAGCAGCTTCCCAAAGTCGGGGTGGGGCACAGATACGCAGTATTTT.

V and J are TRBV5-6 and TRBJ2-5; perhaps TRBD2 as D (6 bases). V lost 4 bases, J lost 2 bases, and 12 bases lay in between. The CDR3 has 14 amino acids. Germline V gene lookup returns CDR1 SGHDT and CDR2 YYEEEE. The CDR3: CASSIVGRQETQYF. The CDR3 region has the DNA TGTGCCAGCAGCATAGTAGGGAGGCAAGAGACCCAGTACTTC.

The chain employs TRBV7-6 and TRBJ2-1; the match to TRBD2 covers 10 bases. Unmatched junction bases numbered 6, after V lost 3 bases and J lost 7 bases. Germline loops: CDR1 SGHVS, CDR2 FNYEAQ. The CDR3 is 15 residues long. CDR3 nucleotide sequence: TGTGCCAGCAGCTTTCGGGCTAGCGGGGGTAATGAGCAGTTCTTC. Protein sequence: CASSFRASGGNEQFF.

The sample holds a few counts of this clonotype. The chain recombines TRBV11-2 with TRBJ2-4, with 9 positions matching TRBD1. From germline, CDR1 is SGHAT and CDR2 FQNNGV. With 5 bases clipped from V and 0 bases from J, the junction kept 11 bases outside the gene matches. This CDR3 contains 18 residues. CDR3 in DNA: TGTGCCAGCAGCCCACGGTCGGGACAGGGAGCAGCCAAAAACATTCAGTACTTC. This encodes CASSPRSGQGAAKNIQYF.

This clonotype was found a few times. The V gene is TRBV7-2, the J gene TRBJ2-5, with 10 bases identical to TRBD2. Germline assignment: CDR1 SGHTA and CDR2 FQGNSA. V shed 1 base, J shed 3 bases, and the junction held 8 bases outside the gene matches. The CDR3 consists of 17 residues. The CDR3 is CASSLEFGLAGEETQYF. The CDR3 region has the DNA TGTGCCAGCAGCTTAGAATTCGGGCTAGCGGGGGAAGAGACCCAGTACTTC.

This chain links TRBV6-1 with TRBJ2-3, with 10 nucleotides matching TRBD2. CDR1 is MNHNS, CDR2 SASEGT, per germline. V gave up 6 bases and J gave up 2 bases; unmatched junction bases: 2. This CDR3 is built from 14 residues. As DNA, the CDR3 is TGTGCCAGCAGGCTAGCGGGGGCCACAGATACGCAGTATTTT. The encoded protein is CASRLAGATDTQYF.

This clonotype was detected only a few times. The rearrangement joins TRBV7-2 to TRBJ2-3, with 10 bases matching TRBD1. This CDR3 contains 16 residues. Trimming took 6 bases from V and 4 from J; bases not matched to a gene: 10. Germline CDR1 SGHTA, CDR2 FQGNSA. The CDR3 sequence is CASRTRDRGSPDTQYF. The CDR3 DNA sequence: TGTGCCAGCAGAACCCGGGACAGGGGATCCCCAGATACGCAGTATTTT.

Many counts were recorded for this clonotype. V is TRBV5-1 and J is TRBJ1-2, with D tentatively TRBD1 (6 bases). Germline-derived CDR1 and CDR2 are SGHRS and YFSETQ. CDR3 length: 15 residues. V dropped 4 bases and J dropped 2 bases, with 15 bases sitting between them. This CDR3 reads CASSPDGQWNYGYTF. The CDR3 DNA reads TGCGCCAGCAGCCCGGACGGACAGTGGAACTATGGCTACACCTTC. Using reference TRBV5-1 and TRBJ1-2 for the parts outside the CDR3, the full variable domain is KAGVTQTPRYLIKTRGQQVTLSCSPISGHRSVSWYQQTPGQGLQFLFEYFSETQRNKGNFPGRFSGRQFSNSRSEMNVSTLELGDSALYLCASSPDGQWNYGYTFGSGTRLTVV.

This clonotype was counted a few times. The rearrangement uses TRBV6-2 or TRBV6-3 and TRBJ1-1; unclear D gene. Germline V gene lookup returns CDR1 MNHEY and CDR2 SVGEGT. V lost 11 bases and J lost 3, with 13 bases in between. This CDR3 has 12 residues. CDR3 residues: CAAREGYTEAFF. The CDR3 DNA sequence: TGTGCCGCAAGGGAAGGGTACACTGAAGCTTTCTTT.

There are many counts of this clonotype. V and J are TRBV7-3 and TRBJ2-3; 9 bases align to TRBD2. The ends lost 8 bases at V and 2 bases at J; junction bases unmatched: 8. The length of the CDR3 is 15 residues. The germline V gene has CDR1 SGHTA and CDR2 FQGTGA. CDR3 sequence: CASSKSGGLTDTQYF. DNA of the CDR3: TGTGCCAGCTCCAAAAGCGGGGGGCTCACAGATACGCAGTATTTT. The whole variable domain, remainder taken from reference TRBV7-3 and TRBJ2-3, is GAGVSQTPSNKVTEKGKYVELRCDPISGHTALYWYRQSLGQGPEFLIYFQGTGAADDSGLPNDRFFAVRPEGSVSTLKIQRTERGDSAVYLCASSKSGGLTDTQYFGPGTRLTVL.

The genes are TRBV9 and TRBJ2-3; D is uncertain. Germline CDR1 and CDR2: SGDLS and YYNGEE. CDR3 length equals 13 residues. V was clipped by 7 bases and J by 2 bases, with 11 bases between them. CDR3 in DNA: TGTGCCAGCGGAGCTGAAAACACAGATACGCAGTATTTT. It codes for CASGAENTDTQYF.

The chain combines TRBV12-3 or TRBV12-4 with TRBJ1-1; possible D gene TRBD1, 5 bases. V was trimmed by 6 bases and J by 1 base, leaving 12 bases between them. This CDR3 has 14 residues. CDR3 amino acids: CASSQQDGNTEAFF. In DNA form, the CDR3 reads TGTGCCAGCAGCCAACAGGACGGGAACACTGAAGCTTTCTTT.

The CDR3 reads CATNSGGAKELFF. The CDR3 region has the DNA TGTGCCACCAACTCCGGGGGGGCTAAGGAGCTGTTTTTT. The chain couples TRBV7-2 to TRBJ2-2; 8 nucleotides line up with TRBD2. The junction had 11 bases not matched to a gene; V was cut back by 10 bases and J by 10 bases. The CDR3 is made up of 13 amino acids. Germline CDR1 is SGHTA and CDR2 is FQGNSA.

The sample holds many counts of this clonotype. The chain couples TRBV5-1 to TRBJ2-3; 10 nucleotides line up with TRBD2. V lost 4 bases and J lost 2; bases outside the gene matches: 4. CDR1 SGHRS and CDR2 YFSETQ come from the germline V gene. The length of the CDR3 is 15 residues. CDR3 protein: CASSGTSAYTDTQYF. The CDR3 region has the DNA TGCGCCAGCAGCGGGACTAGCGCGTACACAGATACGCAGTATTTT.

This clonotype appeared a few times. V and J are TRBV5-1 and TRBJ1-1; 12 bases fit TRBD1. V trimming: 3 bases; J trimming: 5 bases; junction bases outside the gene matches: 5. This CDR3 spans 15 amino acids. In germline, CDR1 is SGHRS, CDR2 YFSETQ. This CDR3 is CASSWDRGQFTEAFF. The CDR3 DNA is TGCGCCAGCAGCTGGGACAGGGGGCAGTTTACTGAAGCTTTCTTT.

This clonotype was seen more than once but under ten times. J is TRBJ2-3 and V is TRBV7-2; 11 nucleotides agree with TRBD2. Germline-derived CDR1 and CDR2 are SGHTA and FQGNSA. The CDR3 has 15 amino acids. V shed 7 bases, J shed 4 bases, and the junction held 7 bases outside the gene matches. This CDR3 reads CASNLLAGVADTQYF. In DNA form, the CDR3 reads TGTGCCAGCAACCTACTAGCGGGGGTTGCAGATACGCAGTATTTT. The complete variable domain, with remaining parts taken from reference TRBV7-2 and TRBJ2-3, reads GAGVSQSPSNKVTEKGKDVELRCDPISGHTALYWYRQSLGQGLEFLIYFQGNSAPDKSGLPSDRFSAERTGGSVSTLTIQRTQQEDSAVYLCASNLLAGVADTQYFGPGTRLTVL.